Listed below are T cell receptor beta chains from one sample, sequenced in a study of CD8 T cells in Susac syndrome. Via MiXCR, TCRdb re-called the immunoSEQ multiplex PCR reads, giving one row per CDR3 protein. The data contain roughly 200,000 distinct CDR3 sequences, over 85% of them seen just once; the ten biggest clones take up about 0.1%. Sequencing was carried out using CD4+ T cells from PBMCs. The receptors here all came from a human donor in good health. The CDR3 runs from the conserved cysteine through the conserved F or W. D genes are given only for firm matches. Clone size is given for some rows only: seen once, a few or many times, or a class if the clone is expanded.

D gene	clone size	V gene	J gene	CDR3 DNA	CDR3 protein
-	-	TRBV12-3/TRBV12-4	TRBJ1-1	TGTGCCAGCAGTTTATTAGGGGTCACTGAAGCTTTCTTT	CASSLLGVTEAFF
-	-	TRBV20-1	TRBJ2-7	TGCAGTGCTAGAGATCCCGGGGCTAGCGCCCGACCCTACGAGCAGTACTTC	CSARDPGASARPYEQYF
TRBD1	-	TRBV4-1	TRBJ1-5	TGCGCCAGCAGCCTTCGTAATGTCCCGGGACAGGGCGCTTATAGCAATCAGCCCCAGCATTTT	CASSLRNVPGQGAYSNQPQHF
-	-	TRBV20-1	TRBJ2-7	TGCAGTGCTAGGGCGGGACAGTTTTCCTACGAGCAGTACTTC	CSARAGQFSYEQYF
-	-	TRBV4-2	TRBJ2-2	TGTGCCAGCAGCCATCGGGGGAAGGGTAACACCGGGGAGCTGTTTTTT	CASSHRGKGNTGELFF
TRBD2	-	TRBV3-1	TRBJ2-1	TGTGCCAGCAGCCTTAGCGGGACGGGTTACAATGAGCAGTTCTTC	CASSLSGTGYNEQFF
-	-	TRBV30	TRBJ2-1	TGTGCCTGGGCCCGGGAGACTTACAATGAGCAGTTCTTC	CAWARETYNEQFF
-	-	TRBV20-1	TRBJ1-2	TGCAGTGCTAGGGTAGGGCGGGTCTATGGCTACACCTTC	CSARVGRVYGYTF
TRBD1	once	TRBV5-1	TRBJ2-5	TGCGCCAGCAGCTTAGGACAGGGCGGACAAGAGACCCAGTACTTC	CASSLGQGGQETQYF
-	-	TRBV29-1	TRBJ1-1	TGCAGCGTTGGGGGGAAAAGGATGAACACTGAAGCTTTCTTT	CSVGGKRMNTEAFF
-	once	TRBV10-3	TRBJ2-7	TGTGCCATCAGAATGGACACCTCAGGGGCCGAGCAGTACTTC	CAIRMDTSGAEQYF
-	-	TRBV12-3/TRBV12-4	TRBJ2-7	TGTGCCAGCAGCCCTCCCGGCAGGGGCTCCTACGAGCAGTACTTC	CASSPPGRGSYEQYF
-	once	TRBV29-1	TRBJ1-5	TGCAGCGTTTACTGGGGGAACAATCAGCCCCAGCATTTT	CSVYWGNNQPQHF
TRBD2	once	TRBV20-1	TRBJ2-1	TGCAGTGCTAGTAGCGGCGCGGGAGCGTCCTACAATGAGCAGTTCTTC	CSASSGAGASYNEQFF
TRBD1	-	TRBV19	TRBJ1-2	TGTGCCAGTAGTATGGGACAGGGGTATGGCTACACCTTC	CASSMGQGYGYTF
TRBD1	-	TRBV2	TRBJ1-2	TGTGCCAGCAGTGAAGGGACAGGGGACGTCTATGGCTACACCTTC	CASSEGTGDVYGYTF
-	-	TRBV20-1	TRBJ1-5	TGCAGTGCTAGGGGCGGGGTTGAGAGCAATCAGCCCCAGCATTTT	CSARGGVESNQPQHF